Included here is one TCR beta chain sequence, with context. Its matching antigen is unknown. Researchers ran immunoSEQ v3.0 at survey level. Clones were read by immunoSEQ multiplex PCR, and TCRdb kept only the in-frame ones, dropping some. The profile covers 20,000 to 25,000 clones, with around four fifths appearing a single time and more than 3% taken by the ten largest. This specimen belongs to a study of long-term antiretroviral therapy in people with HIV. Study findings and constraints: ART preceded a rise in diversity that nonetheless stayed lower than in transplant donor controls. Clones that had undergone expansion before ART dominated the repertoire at all time points. Collection of the blood took place between about 2004 and 2018. The ART regimens in use then may have been less effective than current ones.

From germline, CDR1 is SGHTS and CDR2 YDEGEE. This CDR3 has 16 amino acids. Trimming stripped 4 bases from V and 0 bases from J, with 11 bases between. The clonotype originates from a young man with HIV. The chain carries TRBV5-8 and TRBJ2-6; a weak D match, TRBD1 (5 bases). This sample comprised unsorted PBMCs, obtained about 4 years after starting antiretroviral therapy. The DNA for the CDR3 is TGTGCCAGCAGCCCCGACAGTTTCTCTGGGGCCAACGTCCTGACTTTC. It is translated as CASSPDSFSGANVLTF.